This T cell receptor (beta chain) was sequenced during a study of blood T cells in healthy people across ages. Details on this clonotype: A much larger clone lies a single base off, so this may be a read error.

Germline V gives CDR1 MNHEY, CDR2 SMNVEV (reference sequence). The CDR3 is 15 residues long. A second about 7 to 12 cycle PCR used barcoded and J-beta primers. Through a template-switch adaptor with 12 random nucleotides, each cDNA molecule received a tag. TCRdb redid the calling of the 5' RACE reads with MiXCR, one entry per CDR3 protein. The sample lists 710,000 or so distinct CDR3 sequences, 32% seen once, with approximately 15% in the top ten. The clonotype comes from a woman of 80 years or more in good health. The sequenced sample consisted of blood. The chain carries TRBV27 and TRBJ2-6; D may be TRBD1 or TRBD2 (6 bases each). The DNA for the CDR3 is TGTGCCAGCAGTAGGGGGTTGTCGGGGGCCAACGTCCGGACTTTC. Protein product: CASSRGLSGANVRTF.